A selection of T cell receptor beta chains follows, all from one sample in a study of blood T cell repertoires in COVID-19. The table came from immunoSEQ multiplex PCR; TCRdb's copy has only in-frame clones and leaves some out. The sample carries 60,000 to 95,000 clones, about 90% recorded once. The source material was peripheral blood. These receptor sequences come from a human donor in a cohort sampled during active COVID-19. CDR3s include the opening cysteine and the closing phenylalanine or tryptophan. The D gene is left open where the match is weak. Clone size is given for some rows only: seen once, a few or many times, or a class if the clone is expanded.

>TRBD1|TRBV6-5|TRBJ1-1|once
CASSSGQGWNTEAFF
TGTGCCAGCAGCTCCGGACAGGGCTGGAACACTGAAGCTTTCTTT
>-|TRBV27|TRBJ2-7|-
CASSPRGGADYEQYF
TGTGCCAGCAGTCCCCGTGGGGGGGCAGACTACGAGCAGTACTTC
>-|TRBV10-2|TRBJ2-1|-
CASQWQSSYNEQFF
TGCGCCTCACAGTGGCAGAGCTCCTACAATGAGCAGTTCTTC
>-|TRBV12-3/TRBV12-4|TRBJ2-5|once
CASSWRGETQYF
TGTGCCAGCAGCTGGAGGGGAGAGACCCAGTACTTC
>TRBD2|TRBV30|TRBJ2-2|-
CAWNSGGDTGELFF
TGTGCCTGGAACAGCGGGGGAGACACCGGGGAGCTGTTTTTT
>-|TRBV4-1|TRBJ2-5|-
CASSQYRERETQYF
TGCGCCAGCAGCCAATACAGGGAGAGGGAGACCCAGTACTTC
>-|TRBV5-1|TRBJ2-2|once
CASSLAGPGELFF
TGCGCCAGCAGCTTGGCAGGGCCCGGGGAGCTGTTTTTT
>TRBD1|TRBV7-9|TRBJ1-3|-
CASSWGTGYRNTIYF
TGTGCCAGCAGCTGGGGGACAGGGTATCGAAACACCATATATTTT
>-|TRBV24-1|TRBJ1-2|once
CATSRTHRAGYTF
TGTGCCACCAGCAGGACTCACAGGGCTGGCTACACCTTC
>TRBD1|TRBV15|TRBJ1-1|-
CATSRGTGGPPEAFF
TGTGCCACCAGCAGAGGAACAGGGGGCCCGCCTGAAGCTTTCTTT
>-|TRBV7-9|TRBJ2-1|-
CASSPRRGVNEQFF
TGTGCCAGCAGCCCTCGCAGGGGTGTCAATGAGCAGTTCTTC
>TRBD1|TRBV19|TRBJ1-6|few
CASSTQGLFDSPLHF
TGTGCCAGTAGTACACAGGGGCTCTTTGATTCACCCCTCCACTTT
>-|TRBV18|TRBJ2-2|-
CASSFGQNTGELFF
TGTGCCAGCTCATTCGGACAGAACACCGGGGAGCTGTTTTTT
>-|TRBV4-3|TRBJ2-7|few
CASSSSLTITYEQYF
TGCGCCAGCAGCTCCTCCCTGACTATAACCTACGAGCAGTACTTC
>-|TRBV3-1/TRBV3-2|TRBJ1-6|-
CASSQGAGSPLHF
TGTGCCAGCAGCCAGGGGGCAGGTTCACCCCTCCACTTT
>-|TRBV25-1|TRBJ1-3|-
CASSDQTLSGNTIYF
TGTGCCAGCAGTGACCAGACACTTTCTGGAAACACCATATATTTT
>-|TRBV6-1|TRBJ1-5|-
CASSGRAGGAFQPQHF
TGTGCCAGCAGTGGAAGAGCGGGGGGCGCGTTTCAGCCCCAGCATTTT
>TRBD2|TRBV7-9|TRBJ2-3|-
CASSLLAGGTDTQYF
TGTGCCAGCAGCTTACTAGCGGGGGGAACAGATACGCAGTATTTT
>TRBD1|TRBV5-1|TRBJ2-5|-
CASSFDVTGGVETQYF
TGCGCCAGCAGCTTCGATGTGACAGGGGGCGTTGAGACCCAGTACTTC
>-|TRBV7-9|TRBJ2-5|-
CASSLSAETQYF
TGTGCCAGCAGCCTCAGCGCCGAGACCCAGTACTTC
>-|TRBV7-3|TRBJ2-3|-
CASSFSLTGTDTQYF
TGTGCCAGCAGCTTTTCCTTGACAGGTACAGATACGCAGTATTTT
>TRBD1|TRBV7-2|TRBJ2-7|-
CASSLETGDSYEQYF
TGTGCCAGCAGCTTAGAGACAGGGGACTCCTACGAGCAGTACTTC
>-|TRBV18|TRBJ1-5|-
CASSGDSNQPQHF
TGTGCCAGCTCAGGAGATAGCAATCAGCCCCAGCATTTT
>-|TRBV6-2/TRBV6-3|TRBJ2-5|-
CASSFSRNGETQYF
TGTGCCAGCAGTTTCAGCAGGAACGGCGAGACCCAGTACTTC
>-|TRBV6-5|TRBJ1-2|-
CASQGSGIYGYTF
TGTGCCAGCCAGGGATCAGGGATTTATGGCTACACCTTC
>TRBD2|TRBV5-1|TRBJ2-1|-
CASRSGLADYNEQFF
TGCGCCAGCAGATCAGGACTAGCGGATTACAATGAGCAGTTCTTC
>-|TRBV7-2|TRBJ1-6|-
CASSLGLGGMLSPLHF
TGTGCCAGCAGCTTAGGCCTCGGGGGGATGTTATCACCCCTCCACTTT
>-|TRBV5-4|TRBJ1-2|-
CASSPEAGSGGYTF
TGTGCCAGCAGCCCAGAGGCGGGGAGCGGTGGCTACACCTTC
>TRBD1|TRBV7-9|TRBJ1-3|-
CASSSTGADGNTIYF
TGTGCCAGCAGCTCCACAGGGGCCGATGGAAACACCATATATTTT
>TRBD2|TRBV9|TRBJ2-7|-
CASSVGGGNYEQYF
TGTGCCAGCAGCGTAGGCGGGGGAAACTACGAGCAGTACTTC
>-|TRBV2|TRBJ1-6|-
CASSQQGAENSPLHF
TGTGCCAGCAGTCAACAGGGCGCGGAGAATTCACCCCTCCACTTT
>-|TRBV15|TRBJ1-5|-
CATSRDSGGSNQPQHF
TGTGCCACCAGCAGAGACTCCGGGGGTTCAAATCAGCCCCAGCATTTT
>-|TRBV4-3|TRBJ2-3|-
CASSQRGGPSTDTQYF
TGCGCCAGCAGCCAAAGGGGGGGCCCTAGCACAGATACGCAGTATTTT
>TRBD1|TRBV6-2/TRBV6-3|TRBJ2-5|-
CASSKPTGGWETQYF
TGTGCCAGCAGCAAACCTACAGGGGGCTGGGAGACCCAGTACTTC
>TRBD1|TRBV5-1|TRBJ1-2|-
CASSPDRVGNYGYTF
TGCGCCAGCAGCCCTGACAGGGTTGGGAACTATGGCTACACCTTC
>TRBD1|TRBV6-2/TRBV6-3|TRBJ1-2|-
CASTPRGQGHGYTF
TGTGCCAGCACCCCCAGGGGACAGGGGCATGGCTACACCTTC
>TRBD1|TRBV6-1|TRBJ1-3|-
CASSAPTGLTGNTIYF
TGTGCCAGCAGTGCACCGACAGGGTTAACTGGAAACACCATATATTTT
>-|TRBV4-2|TRBJ2-1|-
CASSQEASEYNEQFF
TGTGCCAGCAGCCAAGAGGCCAGCGAATACAATGAGCAGTTCTTC
>-|TRBV6-5|TRBJ2-1|-
CASSTTGNEQFF
TGTGCCAGCAGTACTACAGGGAATGAGCAGTTCTTC
>-|TRBV11-3|TRBJ2-1|-
CASSPLGSSSDNEQFF
TGTGCCAGCAGCCCCCTCGGATCTAGTTCCGACAATGAGCAGTTCTTC
>TRBD1|TRBV6-2/TRBV6-3|TRBJ2-1|-
CASSYRDRGGNEQFF
TGTGCCAGCAGTTATAGGGACAGGGGTGGAAATGAGCAGTTCTTC
>TRBD1|TRBV18|TRBJ2-7|-
CASSPYEGQGGKLYEQYF
TGTGCCAGCTCACCGTATGAGGGACAGGGGGGAAAACTTTACGAGCAGTACTTC
>-|TRBV4-3|TRBJ1-2|-
CASSQVLAAYYGYTF
TGCGCCAGCAGCCAAGTTTTAGCCGCCTACTATGGCTACACCTTC
>-|TRBV27|TRBJ1-4|-
CASSLRRRGGEKLFF
TGTGCCAGCAGTTTAAGGCGCAGGGGTGGTGAAAAACTGTTTTTT
>TRBD1|TRBV5-1|TRBJ2-2|-
CASTRDQGDTGELFF
TGCGCCAGCACCCGGGACCAGGGGGACACCGGGGAGCTGTTTTTT
>TRBD1|TRBV6-2/TRBV6-3|TRBJ2-1|-
CASSSGQGVIF
TGTGCCAGCAGTTCGGGACAGGGTGTAATCTTC
>-|TRBV6-1|TRBJ2-3|-
CASSEEGLNLRTDTQYF
TGTGCCAGCAGTGAAGAGGGGTTGAACCTTCGCACAGATACGCAGTATTTT
>-|TRBV19|TRBJ1-4|-
CASSGGGTSNEKLFF
TGTGCCAGTAGTGGTGGGGGGACCTCTAATGAAAAACTGTTTTTT
>-|TRBV27|TRBJ1-6|-
CASSHDRFNSPLHF
TGTGCCAGCAGCCACGACAGGTTCAATTCACCCCTCCACTTT
>TRBD1|TRBV4-2|TRBJ2-7|-
CASSPSTAPGQGAYEQYF
TGTGCCAGCAGCCCCTCCACCGCTCCGGGACAGGGGGCTTACGAGCAGTACTTC
>-|TRBV29-1|TRBJ1-5|-
CSVDQGRNQPQHF
TGCAGCGTTGACCAGGGCAGGAACCAGCCCCAGCATTTT